This T cell receptor (beta chain) stems from a study of cytomegalovirus exposure and HLA in healthy donors. V lost 8 bases, J lost 7 bases, and 7 bases stayed unmatched. The germline gives CDR1 SNHLY, CDR2 FYNNEI. The CDR3 totals 13 residues. PCR was performed using 60 Vbeta and 13 Jbeta primers. Assay used: immunoSEQ multiplex PCR; TCRdb lists only in-frame clones, some missing. The table for this sample gives 150,000 or so clones. Material for sequencing was PBMCs. This TCR came from a woman between 50 and 59 years old in good health and CMV-seronegative. The V and J genes are TRBV2 and TRBJ1-5; the match to TRBD1 covers 8 bases. This CDR3 is CASEGQGGQPQHF. CDR3 bases: TGTGCCAGCGAAGGACAGGGCGGACAGCCCCAGCATTTT.